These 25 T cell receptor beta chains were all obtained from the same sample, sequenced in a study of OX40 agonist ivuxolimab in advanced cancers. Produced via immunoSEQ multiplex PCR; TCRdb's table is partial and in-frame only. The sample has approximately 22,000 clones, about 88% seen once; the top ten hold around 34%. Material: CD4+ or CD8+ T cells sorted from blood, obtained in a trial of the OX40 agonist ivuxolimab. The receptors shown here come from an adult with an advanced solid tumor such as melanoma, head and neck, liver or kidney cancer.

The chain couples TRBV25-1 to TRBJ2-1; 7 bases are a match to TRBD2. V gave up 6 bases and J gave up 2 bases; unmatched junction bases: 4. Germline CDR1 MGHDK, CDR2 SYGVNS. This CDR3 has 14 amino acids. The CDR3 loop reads CASRGLSPYNEQFF. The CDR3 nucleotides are TGTGCCAGCAGGGGACTATCCCCCTACAATGAGCAGTTCTTC.

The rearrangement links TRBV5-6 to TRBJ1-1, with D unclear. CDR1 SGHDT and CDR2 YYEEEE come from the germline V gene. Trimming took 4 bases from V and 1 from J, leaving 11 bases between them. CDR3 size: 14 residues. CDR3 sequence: CASSLPTENTEAFF. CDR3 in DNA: TGTGCCAGCAGCCTGCCGACGGAGAACACTGAAGCTTTCTTT. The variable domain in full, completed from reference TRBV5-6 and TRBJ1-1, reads DAGVTQSPTHLIKTRGQQVTLRCSPKSGHDTVSWYQQALGQGPQFIFQYYEEEERQRGNFPDRFSGHQFPNYSSELNVNALLLGDSALYLCASSLPTENTEAFFGQGTRLTVV.

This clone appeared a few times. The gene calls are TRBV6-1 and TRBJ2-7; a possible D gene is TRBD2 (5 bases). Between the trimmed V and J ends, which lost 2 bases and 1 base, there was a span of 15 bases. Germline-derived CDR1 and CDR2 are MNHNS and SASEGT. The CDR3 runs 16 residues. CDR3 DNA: TGTGCCAGCAGTGAATTAAGAGGGAGAGCTTCCTACGAGCAGTACTTC. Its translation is CASSELRGRASYEQYF.

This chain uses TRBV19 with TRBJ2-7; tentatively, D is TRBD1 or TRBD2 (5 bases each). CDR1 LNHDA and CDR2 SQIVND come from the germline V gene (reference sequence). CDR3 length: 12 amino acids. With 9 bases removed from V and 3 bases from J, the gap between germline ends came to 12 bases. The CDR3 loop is CASGDGGYEQYF. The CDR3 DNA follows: TGTGCCAGCGGGGACGGCGGCTACGAGCAGTACTTC. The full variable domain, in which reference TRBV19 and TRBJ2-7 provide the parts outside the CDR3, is DGGITQSPKYLFRKEGQNVTLSCEQNLNHDAMYWYRQDPGQGLRLIYYSQIVNDFQKGDIAEGYSVSREKKESFPLTVTSAQKNPTAFYLCASGDGGYEQYFGPGTRLTVT.

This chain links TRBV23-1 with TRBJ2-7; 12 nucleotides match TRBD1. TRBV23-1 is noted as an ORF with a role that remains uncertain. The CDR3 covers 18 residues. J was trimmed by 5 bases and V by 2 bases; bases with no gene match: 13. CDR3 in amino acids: CASSQTLPRDRGLHEQYF. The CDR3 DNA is TGCGCCAGCAGTCAAACCCTACCCAGGGACAGGGGGCTTCACGAGCAGTACTTC.

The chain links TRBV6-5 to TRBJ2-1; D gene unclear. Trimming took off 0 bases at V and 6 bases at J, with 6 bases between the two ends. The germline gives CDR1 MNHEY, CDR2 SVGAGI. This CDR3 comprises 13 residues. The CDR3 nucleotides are TGTGCCAGCAGTTACTCGCACAGCAATGAGCAGTTCTTC. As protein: CASSYSHSNEQFF.

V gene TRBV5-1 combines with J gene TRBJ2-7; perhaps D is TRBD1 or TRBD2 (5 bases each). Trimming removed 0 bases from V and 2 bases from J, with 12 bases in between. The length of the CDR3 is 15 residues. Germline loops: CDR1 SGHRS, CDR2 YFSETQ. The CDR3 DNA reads TGCGCCAGCAGCTTGGGGGACGGCTCAGCCTACGAGCAGTACTTC. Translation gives CASSLGDGSAYEQYF.

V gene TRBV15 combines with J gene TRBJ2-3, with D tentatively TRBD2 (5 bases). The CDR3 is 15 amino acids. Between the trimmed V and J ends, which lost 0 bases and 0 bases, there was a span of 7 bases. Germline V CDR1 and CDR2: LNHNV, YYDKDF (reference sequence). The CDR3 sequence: CATSREIASTDTQYF. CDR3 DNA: TGTGCCACCAGCAGAGAGATAGCGAGCACAGATACGCAGTATTTT.

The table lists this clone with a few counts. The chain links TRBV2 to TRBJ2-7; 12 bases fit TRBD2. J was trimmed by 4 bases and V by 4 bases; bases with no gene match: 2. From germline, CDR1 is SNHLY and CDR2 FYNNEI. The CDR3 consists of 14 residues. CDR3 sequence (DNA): TGTGCCAGCAGTGGACTAGCGGGAGCTTACGAGCAGTACTTC. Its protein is CASSGLAGAYEQYF.

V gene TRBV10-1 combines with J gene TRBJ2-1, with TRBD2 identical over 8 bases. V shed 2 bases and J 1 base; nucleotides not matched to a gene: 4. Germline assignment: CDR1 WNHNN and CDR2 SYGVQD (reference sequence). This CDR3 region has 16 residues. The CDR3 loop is CASSEGSGSSYNEQFF. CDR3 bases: TGCGCCAGCAGTGAGGGGAGCGGGAGTTCCTACAATGAGCAGTTCTTC.

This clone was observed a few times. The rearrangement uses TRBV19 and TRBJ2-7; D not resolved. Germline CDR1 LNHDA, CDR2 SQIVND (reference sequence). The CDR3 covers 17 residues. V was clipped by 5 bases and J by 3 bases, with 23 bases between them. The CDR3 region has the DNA TGTGCCAGTAGTTTGGCCGGGCCCTCCCCCCCTTACTACGAGCAGTACTTC. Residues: CASSLAGPSPPYYEQYF.

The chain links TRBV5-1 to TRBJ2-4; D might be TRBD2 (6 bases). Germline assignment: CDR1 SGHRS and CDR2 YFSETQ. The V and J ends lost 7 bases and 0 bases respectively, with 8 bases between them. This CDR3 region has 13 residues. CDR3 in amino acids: CASSGEAKNIQYF. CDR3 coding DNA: TGCGCCAGCTCGGGAGAAGCCAAAAACATTCAGTACTTC.

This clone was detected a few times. CDR3 sequence reads: CASSLGLAGGETQYF. CDR3 DNA sequence: TGCGCCAGCAGCTTGGGACTAGCGGGAGGGGAGACCCAGTACTTC. The chain carries TRBV5-1 and TRBJ2-5; TRBD2 matches at 14 bases. The CDR3 covers 15 residues. Germline V lookup: CDR1 SGHRS, CDR2 YFSETQ. The V gene end was trimmed by 0 bases and the J gene end by 5 bases; junction bases not matched to a gene: 0.

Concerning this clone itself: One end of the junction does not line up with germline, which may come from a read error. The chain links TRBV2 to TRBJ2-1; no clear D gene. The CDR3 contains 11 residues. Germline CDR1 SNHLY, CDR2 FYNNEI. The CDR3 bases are TGTGCCAGCAGAGAAGACAATGAGCAGTTCTTC. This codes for CASREDNEQFF.

In nucleotides, the CDR3 is TGTGCCAGCAGCAGAGGGGACTGGAACACTGAAGCTTTCTTT. It is translated as CASSRGDWNTEAFF. V usage is TRBV6-5 and J usage is TRBJ1-1, with D perhaps matching TRBD1 (5 bases). Trimming stripped 6 bases from V and 1 base from J, with 12 bases between. The CDR3 sequence is 14 residues long. CDR1 MNHEY and CDR2 SVGAGI come from the germline V gene.

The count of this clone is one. Here the CDR3 reads CASSTQAGRYSYEQYF. The CDR3 coding sequence is TGTGCCAGTTCCACCCAAGCGGGCCGGTACTCCTACGAGCAGTACTTC. The rearrangement uses TRBV7-9 and TRBJ2-7; tentative D call: TRBD2 (6 bases). V lost 9 bases, J lost 0 bases, and 21 bases lay in between. This CDR3 is built from 16 residues. The germline gives CDR1 SEHNR, CDR2 FQNEAQ (reference sequence).

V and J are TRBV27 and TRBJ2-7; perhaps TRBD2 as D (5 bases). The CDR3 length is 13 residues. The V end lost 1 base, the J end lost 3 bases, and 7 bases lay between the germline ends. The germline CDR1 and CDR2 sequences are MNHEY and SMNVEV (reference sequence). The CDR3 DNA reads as TGTGCCAGCAGTTTATTTGGAGGCTACGAGCAGTACTTC. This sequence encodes CASSLFGGYEQYF.

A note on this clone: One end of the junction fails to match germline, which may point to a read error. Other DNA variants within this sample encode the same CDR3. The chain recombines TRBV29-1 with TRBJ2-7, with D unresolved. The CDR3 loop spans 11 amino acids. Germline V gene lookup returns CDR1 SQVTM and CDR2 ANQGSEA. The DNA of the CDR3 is TGCAGCGTTGATTCTGGCTACGAGCAATACTTC. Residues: CSVDSGYEQYF.

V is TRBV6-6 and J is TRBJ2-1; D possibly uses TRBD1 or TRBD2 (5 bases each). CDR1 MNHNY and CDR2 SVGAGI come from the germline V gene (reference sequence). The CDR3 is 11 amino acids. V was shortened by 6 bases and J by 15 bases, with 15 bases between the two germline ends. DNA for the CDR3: TGTGCCAGCAGCGACCCGGGACCTTCGTTCTTC. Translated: CASSDPGPSFF.

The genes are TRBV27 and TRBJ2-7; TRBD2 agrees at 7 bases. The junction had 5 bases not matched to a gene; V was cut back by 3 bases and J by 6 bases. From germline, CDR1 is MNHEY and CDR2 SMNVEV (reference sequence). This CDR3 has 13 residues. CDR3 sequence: CASSLGTIGEQYF. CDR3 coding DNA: TGTGCCAGCAGTTTGGGGACTATTGGCGAGCAGTACTTC.

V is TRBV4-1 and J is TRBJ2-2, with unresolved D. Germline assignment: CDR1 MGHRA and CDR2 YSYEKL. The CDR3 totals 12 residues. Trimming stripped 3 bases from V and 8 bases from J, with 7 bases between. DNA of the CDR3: TGCGCCAGCAGCCATATTTCGGGGGAGCTGTTTTTT. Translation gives CASSHISGELFF.

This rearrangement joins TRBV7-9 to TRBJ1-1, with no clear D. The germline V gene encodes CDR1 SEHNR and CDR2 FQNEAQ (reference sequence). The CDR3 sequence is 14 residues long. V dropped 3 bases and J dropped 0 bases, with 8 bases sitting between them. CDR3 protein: CASSLVSMNTEAFF. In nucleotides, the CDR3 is TGTGCCAGCAGCTTGGTGTCCATGAACACTGAAGCTTTCTTT.

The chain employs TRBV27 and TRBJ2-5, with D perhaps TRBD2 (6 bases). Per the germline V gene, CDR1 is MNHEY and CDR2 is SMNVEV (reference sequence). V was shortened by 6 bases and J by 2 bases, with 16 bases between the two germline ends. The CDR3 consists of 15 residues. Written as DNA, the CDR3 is TGTGCCAGCAGGTCCCGGGGGTGGGGGCAAGAGACCCAGTACTTC. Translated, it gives CASRSRGWGQETQYF.

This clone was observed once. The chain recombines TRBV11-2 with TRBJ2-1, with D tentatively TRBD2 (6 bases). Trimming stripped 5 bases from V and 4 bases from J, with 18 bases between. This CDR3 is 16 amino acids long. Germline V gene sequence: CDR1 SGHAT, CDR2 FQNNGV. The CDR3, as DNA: TGTGCCAGCAGCCCCTATAGCGGAGGGGTTTACAATGAGCAGTTCTTC. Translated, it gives CASSPYSGGVYNEQFF.

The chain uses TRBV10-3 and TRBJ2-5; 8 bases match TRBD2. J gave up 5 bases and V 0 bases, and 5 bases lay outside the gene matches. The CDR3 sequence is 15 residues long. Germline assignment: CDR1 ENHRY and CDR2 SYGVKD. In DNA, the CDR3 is TGTGCCATCAGTGAGTCGGAGCGGGAGTGGGAGACCCAGTACTTC. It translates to CAISESEREWETQYF.